These T cell receptor beta chains were read from a single sample in a study of T cell responses to AZD1222 COVID-19 vaccine. Data came from immunoSEQ multiplex PCR; TCRdb stores just in-frame clones and leaves some out. Found here are nearly 200,000 clones, approximately 93% of them singletons; the top ten hold around 1%. Sequenced here: peripheral blood, sampled 28 days after the second AZD1222 dose. The receptors were gathered from an adult who received the AZD1222 COVID-19 vaccine. CDR3s include the opening cysteine and the closing phenylalanine or tryptophan. D genes are given only for firm matches. Expanded clones are given a class, and other clones once, few, many or no size at all.

J gene,clone size,V gene,D gene,CDR3 protein,CDR3 DNA
TRBJ2-3,-,TRBV7-2,-,CASSLAGGPTDTQYF,TGTGCCAGCAGCTTAGCGGGGGGCCCCACAGATACGCAGTATTTT
TRBJ1-5,-,TRBV27,TRBD1,CASSSGTANQPQHF,TGTGCCAGCAGCTCAGGGACAGCCAATCAGCCCCAGCATTTT
TRBJ2-1,-,TRBV6-2/TRBV6-3,-,CASSNQDTSYNEQFF,TGTGCCAGCAGTAACCAGGATACCTCCTACAATGAGCAGTTCTTC
TRBJ2-4,-,TRBV19,TRBD2,CASSMRGGENIQYF,TGTGCCAGTAGTATGAGGGGAGGGGAAAACATTCAGTACTTC
TRBJ1-2,-,TRBV4-2,-,CASSPAGGDYGYTF,TGTGCCAGCAGCCCCGCCGGGGGGGACTATGGCTACACCTTC
TRBJ2-5,-,TRBV4-1,TRBD2,CASSQVVSSGGRETQYF,TGCGCCAGCAGCCAAGTGGTGTCTAGCGGGGGAAGAGAGACCCAGTACTTC
TRBJ2-7,-,TRBV6-6,TRBD1,CASSYKVGTGGHEQYF,TGTGCCAGCAGTTACAAAGTTGGGACAGGGGGGCACGAGCAGTACTTC
TRBJ1-4,-,TRBV6-5,-,CASTRGAHPEKLFF,TGTGCCAGCACGCGCGGGGCTCACCCAGAAAAACTGTTTTTT
TRBJ2-1,few,TRBV7-9,TRBD1,CASSFSPGTAPNEQFF,TGTGCCAGCAGCTTCAGCCCCGGGACAGCACCAAATGAGCAGTTCTTC
TRBJ1-1,-,TRBV6-5,TRBD1,CASSRTGHTEAFF,TGTGCCAGCTCGAGGACAGGTCACACTGAAGCTTTCTTT
TRBJ2-1,once,TRBV5-6,-,CASSPGGPAGHEQFF,TGTGCCAGCAGCCCTGGGGGCCCGGCAGGGCATGAGCAGTTCTTC
TRBJ1-2,-,TRBV5-1,TRBD1,CASSETGTGLGYTF,TGCGCCAGCAGCGAAACCGGGACAGGGCTCGGCTACACCTTC
TRBJ2-7,-,TRBV24-1,-,CATSDGGTDGLRQYF,TGTGCCACCAGTGACGGGGGGACAGATGGTTTAAGGCAGTACTTC
TRBJ2-5,once,TRBV19,TRBD2,CASSTTFSGGPGETQYF,TGTGCCAGTAGTACCACTTTCAGCGGGGGGCCGGGGGAGACCCAGTACTTC
TRBJ1-1,-,TRBV19,-,CASSVSGLLGTEAFF,TGTGCCAGTAGTGTTTCCGGGCTCCTGGGCACTGAAGCTTTCTTT
TRBJ2-2,-,TRBV24-1,-,CATEGWTLNTGELFF,TGTGCCACCGAAGGGTGGACGCTGAACACCGGGGAGCTGTTTTTT
TRBJ1-2,-,TRBV4-2,-,CASSPPGAPFYGYTF,TGTGCCAGCAGCCCTCCGGGGGCGCCTTTCTATGGCTACACCTTC
TRBJ1-1,-,TRBV9,-,CASSVDWGRVTEAFF,TGTGCCAGCAGCGTAGACTGGGGCAGGGTGACTGAAGCTTTCTTT
TRBJ1-5,-,TRBV7-9,-,CASSLRTHSNQPQHF,TGTGCCAGCAGCCTTCGGACACATAGCAATCAGCCCCAGCATTTT
TRBJ2-7,-,TRBV15,TRBD1,CATSPVGGRYEQYF,TGTGCCACCAGCCCTGTAGGGGGCCGCTACGAGCAGTACTTC
TRBJ1-3,-,TRBV19,TRBD1,CASRAADRGGNTIYF,TGTGCCAGTAGAGCCGCAGACAGGGGAGGAAACACCATATATTTT
TRBJ1-5,-,TRBV28,-,CASSSRAGNQPQHF,TGTGCCAGCAGTTCCCGGGCAGGCAATCAGCCCCAGCATTTT
TRBJ2-3,-,TRBV5-1,-,CASSLTGRTSTDTQYF,TGCGCCAGCAGCTTGACGGGGCGAACTAGCACAGATACGCAGTATTTT
TRBJ1-2,-,TRBV6-2/TRBV6-3,TRBD1,CASSPSPYPGQGLGGYTF,TGTGCCAGCAGCCCTTCCCCTTACCCGGGACAGGGTTTGGGTGGCTACACCTTC
TRBJ1-2,once,TRBV15,-,CATSREGVEGYTF,TGTGCCACCAGCAGAGAGGGAGTGGAAGGCTACACCTTC
TRBJ1-5,-,TRBV6-2/TRBV6-3,TRBD1,CASSYRGQGVGYSNQPQHF,TGTGCCAGCAGTTACCGGGGACAGGGGGTCGGCTATAGCAATCAGCCCCAGCATTTT
TRBJ1-2,-,TRBV24-1,TRBD1,CATSDPGTANYGYTF,TGTGCCACCAGTGACCCGGGGACAGCCAACTATGGCTACACCTTC
TRBJ2-3,-,TRBV7-2,-,CASTQGGSTDTQYF,TGTGCCAGCACCCAGGGCGGCAGCACAGATACGCAGTATTTT
TRBJ1-4,-,TRBV11-2,-,CASRPHNVVGEKLFF,TGTGCCAGCCGGCCCCACAATGTCGTTGGGGAAAAACTGTTTTTT
TRBJ1-1,-,TRBV5-6,TRBD1,CASSNRDRSMNTEAFF,TGTGCCAGCAGCAACCGGGACAGAAGCATGAACACTGAAGCTTTCTTT
TRBJ1-6,-,TRBV19,-,CASSIEGGAGYNSPLHF,TGTGCCAGTAGTATAGAGGGGGGAGCTGGTTATAATTCACCCCTCCACTTT
TRBJ1-5,-,TRBV2,-,CASCREFNQPQHF,TGTGCCAGCTGCCGGGAGTTCAATCAGCCCCAGCATTTT
TRBJ2-7,-,TRBV10-1,-,CASSGEQYF,TGCGCCAGCAGTGGCGAGCAGTACTTC